This T cell receptor beta chain originates from a study of regulatory T cells in long-lasting Graves disease. Background on the study: The definition of persistent Graves' disease was over 5 years of antithyroid drugs with positive TSH receptor antibodies.

This sample's time point: persistent/refractory GD, antithyroid drugs over 5 years with positive TRAb. Making the TCR library involved RNA that had been extracted from PBMCs. The authors drew patients from an endocrinology department in Xi'an, China. CDR1 and CDR2 from the germline V gene are SNHLY and FYNNEI. V lost 6 bases and J lost 0; bases outside the gene matches: 5. This CDR3 contains 15 residues. This clonotype was counted ten times or more. Its matching antigen is unknown. Through Arm-PCR of CDR3 regions and iRepertoire HTBI primers, TCR beta libraries were built. TCRdb recomputed calls from the multiplex PCR reads with MiXCR, one row per CDR3 protein. This sample has around 500,000 distinct CDR3 sequences, with roughly 20% found just once. Study-level points and caveats: Analyses excluded thyroid tissue, covering peripheral blood alone.

The receptor was isolated from a female donor with Graves disease. Sequencing used peripheral blood mononuclear cells (PBMCs), obtained when the disease was refractory, from a patient treated with antithyroid drugs. V is TRBV2 and J is TRBJ2-7; 10 nucleotides match TRBD1. Here the CDR3 reads CASSPGTGDSYEQYF. The CDR3 coding sequence is TGTGCCAGCAGCCCCGGGACAGGGGACTCCTACGAGCAGTACTTC.